The 20 T cell receptor beta chains below were found in one sample sequenced in a study of CD8+ T cells in alopecia areata. The treatment is: oral pan-JAK inhibitor, 5-10 mg twice daily. The sequencing template was cDNA reverse transcribed from extracted RNA. Libraries were prepared by immunoSEQ multiplex PCR; TCRdb keeps only in-frame clonotypes and omits some of them. The table shows about 200,000 clones, with 50% to 75% occurring only once. The sequences come from CD4+ T cells sorted from blood, collected at week 4, from a patient treated with tofacitinib. Every receptor here comes from a human donor with alopecia areata.

V is TRBV11-2 and J is TRBJ1-1; perhaps TRBD1 as D (6 bases). Germline V lookup: CDR1 SGHAT, CDR2 FQNNGV. V lost 1 base and J 4 bases, leaving 10 bases between the germline ends. The CDR3 has 14 residues. The DNA for the CDR3 is TGTGCCAGCAGCTTAGGCCCGGGGGCCACTGAAGCTTTCTTT. This codes for CASSLGPGATEAFF.

This clone was detected a few times. An end of the junction differs from the germline gene, which may be a read error. The chain is built from TRBV29-1 and TRBJ2-4, with D possibly matching TRBD2 (6 bases). The germline CDR1 and CDR2 sequences are SQVTM and ANQGSEA. The CDR3 covers 15 residues. Here the CDR3 reads CSVARPGTGKTIQYF. CDR3 DNA sequence: TGCAGCGTTGCCAGACCCGGGACTGGCAAAACCATTCAGTACTTC.

The chain links TRBV7-3 to TRBJ2-1; D uncertain. The CDR3 contains 12 residues. Germline V gene data show CDR1 as SGHTA and CDR2 as FQGTGA. The V end was cut by 5 bases, the J end by 7 bases, with 9 bases between. The CDR3 is CASSPQVNEQFF. The CDR3 region has the DNA TGTGCCAGCAGCCCTCAGGTTAATGAGCAGTTCTTC.

V gene TRBV10-3 combines with J gene TRBJ2-3, with TRBD2 as a possible D gene (5 bases). This CDR3 is 15 amino acids long. CDR1 and CDR2 from the germline V gene are ENHRY and SYGVKD. V lost 5 bases and J lost 0, with 12 bases in between. The CDR3 here is CAISNSEASTDTQYF. Here the CDR3 DNA reads TGTGCCATCAGTAATAGCGAGGCTAGCACAGATACGCAGTATTTT.

This clone was seen a handful of times. The chain has TRBV7-6 and TRBJ2-3; D is unclear. The CDR3 is made up of 14 amino acids. Trimming stripped 1 base from V and 3 bases from J, with 8 bases between. Germline-derived CDR1 and CDR2 are SGHVS and FNYEAQ. CDR3 DNA: TGTGCCAGCAGCTTAGGCCTTGGTACAGATACGCAGTATTTT. Amino acid sequence: CASSLGLGTDTQYF.

The chain couples TRBV7-3 to TRBJ2-1; 8 nucleotides agree with TRBD2. The CDR3 runs to 15 residues. The ends lost 4 bases at V and 3 bases at J; junction bases unmatched: 5. Germline assignment: CDR1 SGHTA and CDR2 FQGTGA. The CDR3 DNA reads as TGTGCCAGCAGCTCTGTAGCGGGGCGCTACAATGAGCAGTTCTTC. Its protein is CASSSVAGRYNEQFF.

The rearrangement joins TRBV4-1 to TRBJ1-1; 7 bases are a match to TRBD1. Germline loops: CDR1 MGHRA, CDR2 YSYEKL. Trimming removed 3 bases from V and 7 bases from J; junction bases left unmatched: 11. The CDR3 has 15 residues. In DNA, the CDR3 is TGCGCCAGCAGCCAGACGCCCTCCCGGGACAGTGAAGCTTTCTTT. Its translation is CASSQTPSRDSEAFF.

The chain combines TRBV9 with TRBJ2-3, with TRBD2 identical over 15 bases. Germline loops: CDR1 SGDLS, CDR2 YYNGEE. V lost 0 bases, J lost 1 base, and 6 bases stayed unmatched. This CDR3 has 19 amino acids. DNA of the CDR3: TGTGCCAGCAGCGTAGTAGATGGGACTAGCGGGGGGCGCACAGATACGCAGTATTTT. Its translation: CASSVVDGTSGGRTDTQYF.

The count of this clone is one. This chain links TRBV5-6 with TRBJ2-1; 8 bases are shared with TRBD1. This CDR3 is built from 18 residues. Looked up from germline, CDR1 is SGHDT and CDR2 is YYEEEE. With 0 bases clipped from V and 0 bases from J, the junction kept 8 bases outside the gene matches. The CDR3 loop reads CASSLAAWDRSSYNEQFF. The CDR3 DNA is TGTGCCAGCAGCTTGGCCGCCTGGGACAGGAGCTCCTACAATGAGCAGTTCTTC. Full variable domain (outside the CDR3, taken from reference TRBV5-6 and TRBJ2-1): DAGVTQSPTHLIKTRGQQVTLRCSPKSGHDTVSWYQQALGQGPQFIFQYYEEEERQRGNFPDRFSGHQFPNYSSELNVNALLLGDSALYLCASSLAAWDRSSYNEQFFGPGTRLTVL.

V and J are TRBV7-2 and TRBJ2-7; D is ambiguous. The CDR3 sequence is 13 residues long. V lost 7 bases and J 0 bases, leaving 10 bases between the germline ends. The germline gives CDR1 SGHTA, CDR2 FQGNSA. The DNA of the CDR3 is TGTACCAGCAACGAAGGGAACTCCTACGAGCAGTACTTC. It encodes CTSNEGNSYEQYF.

This clone has a handful of counts. This rearrangement joins TRBV18 to TRBJ1-2, with 9 bases lining up with TRBD1. Germline V CDR1 and CDR2: KGHSH, LQKENI. V was clipped by 3 bases and J by 8 bases; unmatched bases: 7. CDR3 length: 14 amino acids. The CDR3 DNA follows: TGTGCCAGCTCACCGGGGACAGGGACTGTCGGCTACACCTTC. Its protein is CASSPGTGTVGYTF.

The V gene is TRBV10-1, the J gene TRBJ2-5; 7 bases are a match to TRBD1. Germline V CDR1 and CDR2: WNHNN, SYGVQD (reference sequence). V shed 5 bases and J 4 bases; nucleotides not matched to a gene: 7. This CDR3 comprises 14 residues. CDR3 bases: TGCGCCAGCAGTACACTACAGGGGACAGAGACCCAGTACTTC. Protein: CASSTLQGTETQYF.

The sample holds a few counts of this clone. The chain carries TRBV27 and TRBJ2-7; D tentatively fits TRBD1 or TRBD2 (7 bases each). Germline-derived CDR1 and CDR2 are MNHEY and SMNVEV (reference sequence). V lost 10 bases, J lost 0 bases, and 19 bases lay in between. CDR3 length: 15 residues. The CDR3 protein is CATTRGGGLSYEQYF. In nucleotides, the CDR3 is TGTGCCACTACCAGGGGAGGGGGCCTCTCCTACGAGCAGTACTTC.

V gene TRBV11-1 combines with J gene TRBJ2-4; D not resolved. The CDR3 contains 14 residues. V was clipped by 5 bases and J by 0 bases, with 8 bases between them. Germline values: CDR1 SGHAT, CDR2 FQDESV (reference sequence). The CDR3 DNA reads as TGTGCCAGCAGCCCGAAACTAGCCAAAAACATTCAGTACTTC. It translates to CASSPKLAKNIQYF.

The CDR3 region is CASSPQGADGYTF. The CDR3 DNA is TGTGCCAGCAGCCCCCAGGGGGCTGATGGCTACACCTTC. The rearrangement joins TRBV7-3 to TRBJ1-2; 8 positions match TRBD1. This CDR3 has 13 residues. V lost 5 bases, J lost 6 bases, and 5 bases stayed unmatched. Germline lookup yields CDR1 SGHTA and CDR2 FQGTGA.

This clone was counted between two and nine times. J is TRBJ1-4 and V is TRBV7-9; D remains unclear. The CDR3 has 14 amino acids. The germline V and J ends were trimmed by 6 bases and 5 bases, with 13 bases remaining between them. Germline V gene lookup returns CDR1 SEHNR and CDR2 FQNEAQ (reference sequence). In DNA, the CDR3 is TGTGCCAGCAGTCCCGGGATCCGAAATGAAAAACTGTTTTTT. Amino acids: CASSPGIRNEKLFF. Filled out from reference TRBV7-9 and TRBJ1-4, the complete variable domain reads DTGVSQNPRHKITKRGQNVTFRCDPISEHNRLYWYRQTLGQGPEFLTYFQNEAQLEKSRLLSDRFSAERPKGSFSTLEIQRTEQGDSAMYLCASSPGIRNEKLFFGSGTQLSVL.

This chain connects TRBV2 to TRBJ2-1; D is ambiguous. CDR1 and CDR2 from the germline V gene are SNHLY and FYNNEI. The V end was cut by 4 bases, the J end by 4 bases, with 8 bases between. The CDR3 spans 13 residues. This chain's CDR3 is CASSVQDYNEQFF. The DNA of the CDR3 is TGTGCCAGCAGTGTGCAAGATTACAATGAGCAGTTCTTC.

The chain joins TRBV6-5 to TRBJ1-4, with 11 bases that match TRBD1. The CDR3 loop spans 14 amino acids. The germline V gene encodes CDR1 MNHEY and CDR2 SVGAGI. Trimming removed 6 bases from V and 8 bases from J; junction bases left unmatched: 5. The CDR3 protein is CASSLDRGREKLFF. The CDR3 DNA reads as TGTGCCAGCAGCTTGGACAGGGGGCGGGAAAAACTGTTTTTT.

This chain joins TRBV2 and TRBJ1-1, with TRBD1 matching over 8 bases. Germline-derived CDR1 and CDR2 are SNHLY and FYNNEI. There are 14 residues in the CDR3. The junction had 10 bases not matched to a gene; V was cut back by 3 bases and J by 10 bases. The CDR3 reads CASSERGQGLGAFF. CDR3 bases: TGTGCCAGCAGTGAGAGAGGACAGGGTTTAGGAGCTTTCTTT.

The chain uses TRBV5-6 and TRBJ1-4, with TRBD1 as a possible D gene (5 bases). This CDR3 region has 14 residues. V was cut by 1 base and J by 3 bases, with 7 bases left in between. Germline CDR1 and CDR2: SGHDT and YYEEEE. The CDR3 bases are TGTGCCAGCAGCTTGAAAGGGGCTAATGAAAAACTGTTTTTT. Translation gives CASSLKGANEKLFF.